This T cell receptor beta chain was identified during a study of T-cell reconstitution after alpha-beta-depleted transplantation in children. The CDR3 consists of 14 residues. CDR1 is DFQATT and CDR2 is SNEGSKA in the germline V gene (reference sequence). Trimming stripped 5 bases from V and 0 bases from J, with 11 bases between. Findings and caveats of the study: Surviving recipient T cells and intrathymic progenitors accounted for some patients' high TCRbeta diversity at day 60. Where alpha-beta T cells came from about two months after transplant was reportedly several hundred expanded graft clones. Newly made T cells mostly supplied T-cell counts and diversity one year after transplant.

TCRbeta library preparation incorporated unique molecular identifiers. TCRdb re-called the PCR reads with MiXCR, one entry per CDR3 protein. The table lists 500,000 to 600,000 distinct CDR3 sequences, approximately 30% of them singletons, with about a third in the top ten. Worth noting for this clonotype: What it binds is unknown.

The sequenced sample was PBMCs, obtained before TCRalphabeta/CD19-depleted stem cell transplant. This receptor was taken from a boy in the first two years of life with Wiskott-Aldrich syndrome, due to receive a stem cell transplant. The chain is built from TRBV20-1 and TRBJ1-5; D is possibly TRBD1 (6 bases). The CDR3 spells CSASDSYSNQPQHF. For the CDR3, the DNA is TGCAGTGCTTCGGACAGTTATAGCAATCAGCCCCAGCATTTT.